This TCR beta chain stems from a study of blood T cell repertoires in COVID-19. In the study overall: Material from acute and convalescent COVID-19 was sourced from the United States, Italy and Spain. T cells, B-cell-depleted T cells, or PBMCs provided the cDNA or gDNA that served as material.

J was trimmed by 2 bases and V by 6 bases; bases with no gene match: 5. Germline lookup yields CDR1 WSHSY and CDR2 SAAADI. The CDR3 length is 15 residues. As processed by the authors: Reference gene primer amplification yielded estimated nucleated cell counts. The data were produced by immunoSEQ multiplex PCR, yet TCRdb's version contains in-frame clones alone and is incomplete. V, J and clone size derive from that table, while D and trimming were established from the DNA sequence. The sample has under 350,000 clones; roughly 85% are singletons. This sequence originates from a woman between 70 and 85 years old with acute or convalescent COVID-19. The chain employs TRBV10-2 and TRBJ1-3; 9 bases fit TRBD1. The specimen sequenced was peripheral blood. Written as DNA, the CDR3 is TGCGCCAGCAGCCCCCGGACAGGGGCTGGAAACACCATATATTTT. Protein sequence: CASSPRTGAGNTIYF.